These 2 T cell receptor beta chains came from one sample sequenced in a study of blood T cell repertoires in COVID-19. Data came from immunoSEQ multiplex PCR; TCRdb stores just in-frame clones and leaves some out. In the table there are about 62,000 clones, approximately 90% of which are singletons. The specimen was peripheral blood. The receptor set was obtained from a woman between 55 and 75 years old with COVID-19, enrolled during active disease.

The genes are TRBV2 and TRBJ1-2, with 12 positions matching TRBD1. The CDR3 runs to 15 residues. V was clipped by 4 bases and J by 6 bases; unmatched bases: 6. Germline CDR1 and CDR2: SNHLY and FYNNEI. CDR3 in amino acids: CASSAEGQGANGYTF. The CDR3 DNA follows: TGTGCCAGCAGTGCCGAGGGACAGGGGGCCAATGGCTACACCTTC.

The chain couples TRBV19 to TRBJ1-5, with a possible D match to TRBD1 (6 bases). V was trimmed by 7 bases and J by 12 bases, leaving 25 bases between them. Germline V gives CDR1 LNHDA, CDR2 SQIVND (reference sequence). The length of the CDR3 is 15 residues. The CDR3 coding sequence is TGTGCCAGTAAGGATCGGCAGGGGTCATTTTTTGGCCAGCATTTT. This encodes CASKDRQGSFFGQHF.